One and the same sample provided the 17 T cell receptor beta chains below, sequenced in a study of identical twins. One entry per CDR3 protein, called by TCRdb with MiXCR from the 5' RACE reads. This table holds 200,000 to 250,000 distinct CDR3 sequences, 5% to 7% found once. This sample also appeared in a second study, on T cells expressing NK-cell markers.

Specimen: CD8+ T cells sorted from blood. These receptors were obtained from a woman between 18 and 29 years old in good health.

A few counts support this clonotype. The chain combines TRBV15 with TRBJ2-1, with D perhaps matching TRBD2 (7 bases). Germline values: CDR1 LNHNV, CDR2 YYDKDF (reference sequence). The CDR3 runs to 15 residues. With 1 base removed from V and 5 bases from J, the gap between germline ends came to 12 bases. The CDR3 reads CATSRARGANNEQFF. The CDR3 DNA is TGTGCCACCAGCAGAGCCCGGGGGGCGAACAATGAGCAGTTCTTC.

Only a few counts were recorded for this clonotype. The chain links TRBV11-2 to TRBJ1-1; D perhaps matches TRBD1 (5 bases). This CDR3 has 13 amino acids. CDR1 is SGHAT and CDR2 is FQNNGV in the germline V gene. V lost 7 bases and J 6 bases, leaving 15 bases between the germline ends. The CDR3 region is CASNSGVGAEAFF. CDR3 bases: TGTGCCAGCAACTCGGGGGTGGGGGCTGAAGCTTTCTTT.

This chain links TRBV19 with TRBJ1-1, with a possible D match to TRBD1 (6 bases). This CDR3 is 13 amino acids long. Trimming shortened V by 2 bases and J by 8 bases, and 12 bases separated the two germline ends. Germline-derived CDR1 and CDR2 are LNHDA and SQIVND (reference sequence). CDR3 amino acids: CASSITPGAEAFF. DNA of the CDR3: TGTGCCAGTAGTATAACTCCAGGGGCCGAAGCTTTCTTT.

This clonotype was counted between two and nine times. The chain carries TRBV11-2 and TRBJ2-7, with D uncertain. V was shortened by 10 bases and J by 1 base, with 11 bases between the two germline ends. This CDR3 comprises 12 residues. From germline, CDR1 is SGHAT and CDR2 FQNNGV. The CDR3 reads CATQGVSYEQYF. CDR3 DNA sequence: TGTGCCACCCAAGGCGTATCCTACGAGCAGTACTTC.

The chain carries TRBV7-6 and TRBJ2-3; D call uncertain. The CDR3 sequence is 17 residues long. Germline assignment: CDR1 SGHVS and CDR2 FNYEAQ. V was clipped by 3 bases and J by 4 bases, with 20 bases between them. The DNA for the CDR3 is TGTGCCAGCAGCTTTCCACACCCGGGCCCCTCCCCAGATACGCAGTATTTT. Translated: CASSFPHPGPSPDTQYF.

This clonotype turned up a few times. J is TRBJ2-1 and V is TRBV9; 12 bases align to TRBD2. Trimming removed 3 bases from V and 4 bases from J; junction bases left unmatched: 5. The CDR3 has 16 residues. Per germline, CDR1 SGDLS and CDR2 YYNGEE. The CDR3 protein is CASSDTSGRTYNEQFF. The CDR3 DNA sequence: TGTGCCAGCAGCGACACTAGCGGGAGGACGTACAATGAGCAGTTCTTC.

This clonotype was detected a few times. The chain combines TRBV29-1 with TRBJ2-1; D ambiguous. The CDR3 runs to 12 residues. V shed 3 bases and J shed 7 bases, with 10 bases lying between them. CDR1 is SQVTM, CDR2 ANQGSEA, per germline. The DNA for the CDR3 is TGCAGCGTTGATCCCGTTACTAATGAGCAGTTCTTC. As protein: CSVDPVTNEQFF.

This clonotype was counted at least ten times. This chain connects TRBV29-1 to TRBJ1-2; a possible D gene is TRBD1 (5 bases). The CDR3 is 13 residues long. From germline, CDR1 is SQVTM and CDR2 ANQGSEA. V was shortened by 7 bases and J by 0 bases, with 12 bases between the two germline ends. DNA of the CDR3: TGCAGCGCTCCGGACACCGCTAACTATGGCTACACCTTC. Translation gives CSAPDTANYGYTF.

The chain combines TRBV20-1 with TRBJ2-1; D unclear. CDR3 length: 10 amino acids. Trimming left V 3 bases short and J 9 bases short, with 6 bases between. Germline V gene sequence: CDR1 DFQATT, CDR2 SNEGSKA (reference sequence). CDR3 bases: TGCAGTGCTAGTGGGTTTGAGCAGTTCTTC. This translates into CSASGFEQFF.

V gene TRBV11-2 combines with J gene TRBJ2-1; 10 bases are a match to TRBD2. The CDR3 is 17 amino acids. Germline trimming cut 3 bases from V and 0 bases from J; bases unmatched to any gene: 5. Germline-derived CDR1 and CDR2 are SGHAT and FQNNGV. The CDR3 here is CASSFELAGSSYNEQFF. CDR3 nucleotide sequence: TGTGCCAGCAGCTTCGAACTAGCGGGGAGCTCCTACAATGAGCAGTTCTTC.

This clonotype has ten or more counts. CDR3 nucleotides: TGTGCCAGCAGCCACGGGGGTGTTAATCAGCCCCAGCATTTT. Translated: CASSHGGVNQPQHF. The rearrangement joins TRBV7-9 to TRBJ1-5; tentative D call: TRBD1 (5 bases). V dropped 5 bases and J dropped 4 bases, with 12 bases sitting between them. From germline, CDR1 is SEHNR and CDR2 FQNEAQ (reference sequence). The CDR3 runs to 14 residues.

V gene TRBV12-3 or TRBV12-4 combines with J gene TRBJ1-4; TRBD1 might be the D (6 bases). The CDR3 extends over 12 amino acids. V was cut by 10 bases and J by 3 bases, with 9 bases left in between. CDR3 sequence: CATQGANEKLFF. CDR3 DNA sequence: TGTGCCACACAGGGAGCTAATGAAAAACTGTTTTTT.

In nucleotides, the CDR3 is TGTGCCACCCAGGGACAGGGGGGAGTGAACACTGAAGCTTTCTTT. Translation: CATQGQGGVNTEAFF. The V gene is TRBV10-3, the J gene TRBJ1-1, with 11 bases fitting TRBD1. Germline V CDR1 and CDR2: ENHRY, SYGVKD. With 10 bases clipped from V and 0 bases from J, the junction kept 7 bases outside the gene matches. The CDR3 has 15 amino acids.

This clonotype was seen many times. The chain joins TRBV10-1 to TRBJ1-2; D gene uncertain. Trimming removed 3 bases from V and 8 bases from J, with 10 bases in between. The germline CDR1 and CDR2 sequences are WNHNN and SYGVQD (reference sequence). The CDR3 runs to 12 residues. CDR3 sequence: CASSDHGGGYTF. DNA of the CDR3: TGCGCCAGCAGTGATCACGGAGGAGGCTACACCTTC.

This clonotype appeared many times. The chain uses TRBV14 and TRBJ1-2; maybe TRBD1 (6 bases). Trimming took off 4 bases at V and 1 base at J, with 22 bases between the two ends. From germline, CDR1 is SGHDN and CDR2 FVKESK. The CDR3 covers 18 residues. The CDR3: CASSPLPGDQASNYGYTF. The CDR3 coding sequence is TGTGCCAGCAGCCCCCTGCCAGGGGACCAGGCGAGTAACTATGGCTACACCTTC.

This clonotype was detected a few times. The chain employs TRBV9 and TRBJ2-2, with D perhaps matching TRBD2 (6 bases). The CDR3 is 15 residues long. Germline V gene data show CDR1 as SGDLS and CDR2 as YYNGEE. V lost 5 bases and J lost 1, with 12 bases in between. The chain's CDR3 is CASSRGTGNTGELFF. CDR3 DNA: TGTGCCAGCAGTCGGGGGACGGGGAACACCGGGGAGCTGTTTTTT.

In this sample, this clonotype turned up many times. V usage is TRBV11-2 and J usage is TRBJ2-1; the match to TRBD1 covers 10 bases. With V trimmed by 3 bases and J by 7 bases, 6 bases remained unmatched. The CDR3 sequence is 15 residues long. In germline, CDR1 is SGHAT, CDR2 FQNNGV. In nucleotides, the CDR3 is TGTGCCAGCAGCTTCGGGACAGGGGAAGGGAATGAGCAGTTCTTC. This translates into CASSFGTGEGNEQFF.